The next 21 T cell receptor beta chains were all read from a single sample in a study of cytomegalovirus exposure and HLA in healthy donors. Assay used: immunoSEQ multiplex PCR; TCRdb lists only in-frame clones, some missing. The table lists about 64,000 clones, approximately 95% of them singletons. The material sequenced was PBMCs. The receptors derive from a woman aged 18-29 years in good health and CMV-seropositive.

The V call is TRBV29-1, the J call TRBJ2-3, with D unresolved. Between the trimmed V and J ends, which lost 6 bases and 7 bases, there was a span of 11 bases. The germline V gene encodes CDR1 SQVTM and CDR2 ANQGSEA. CDR3 length equals 11 residues. CDR3 coding DNA: TGCAGCGTCCGAACTTCGTATACGCAGTATTTT. Protein: CSVRTSYTQYF.

V gene TRBV9 combines with J gene TRBJ2-5, with D tentatively TRBD2 (6 bases). Germline V gene sequence: CDR1 SGDLS, CDR2 YYNGEE. The CDR3 is made up of 14 amino acids. Trimming removed 0 bases from V and 5 bases from J, with 11 bases in between. CDR3 DNA: TGTGCCAGCAGCGTAGTCGTTGGGGGGGAGACCCAGTACTTC. The encoded protein is CASSVVVGGETQYF.

The chain is built from TRBV19 and TRBJ1-1, with unresolved D. This CDR3 is 14 amino acids long. V lost 1 base and J 2 bases, leaving 8 bases between the germline ends. CDR1 is LNHDA, CDR2 SQIVND, per germline (reference sequence). DNA for the CDR3: TGTGCCAGTAGTATAGGGCAGGCAAACACTGAAGCTTTCTTT. This translates into CASSIGQANTEAFF.

CDR3 coding DNA: TGTGCCAGCAGCTTAGGGCTAGCGGACAATGAGCAGTTCTTC. It specifies CASSLGLADNEQFF. The chain is built from TRBV7-7 and TRBJ2-1; 7 nucleotides line up with TRBD2. Germline V gives CDR1 SSHAT, CDR2 FNYEAQ (reference sequence). The CDR3 totals 14 residues. The trim removed 1 base at V and 5 bases at J, leaving 2 bases unmatched.

J is TRBJ2-3 and V is TRBV11-2; D not certain. V lost 4 bases to trimming and J lost 3 bases, with 5 bases between them. The CDR3 consists of 12 residues. Per germline, CDR1 SGHAT and CDR2 FQNNGV. As DNA, the CDR3 is TGTGCCAGCAGCTCAAATACAGATACGCAGTATTTT. It encodes CASSSNTDTQYF.

The V call is TRBV6-5, the J call TRBJ1-1; no reliable D call. This CDR3 comprises 13 residues. From germline, CDR1 is MNHEY and CDR2 SVGAGI. V shed 6 bases and J shed 0 bases, with 8 bases lying between them. CDR3 DNA sequence: TGTGCCAGCAGCGCGGACTTGAACACTGAAGCTTTCTTT. Protein sequence: CASSADLNTEAFF.

The rearrangement uses TRBV5-4 and TRBJ2-5; 7 positions match TRBD1. Germline V gene sequence: CDR1 SGHNT, CDR2 YYREEE (reference sequence). This CDR3 comprises 13 residues. The V gene end was trimmed by 6 bases and the J gene end by 3 bases; junction bases not matched to a gene: 5. The CDR3 DNA reads as TGTGCCAGCACAACCGGGACAGAAGAGACCCAGTACTTC. Its protein is CASTTGTEETQYF.

This chain connects TRBV27 to TRBJ2-2, with 7 bases lining up with TRBD2. J gave up 7 bases and V 2 bases, and 13 bases lay outside the gene matches. The CDR3 covers 17 residues. Germline CDR1 reads MNHEY; CDR2 reads SMNVEV (reference sequence). The CDR3 nucleotides read TGTGCCAGCAGTTTACCCCCGGGCGGGAGCTTGGTCGGGGAGCTGTTTTTT. This sequence encodes CASSLPPGGSLVGELFF.

The count of this clone is one. This chain joins TRBV2 and TRBJ1-1; TRBD1 matches at 7 bases. The CDR3 is 15 amino acids. CDR1 SNHLY and CDR2 FYNNEI come from the germline V gene. After removal of 4 bases from V and 4 bases from J, the junction contained 9 bases not matched to a gene. The CDR3 DNA reads TGTGCCAGCAGTGCTGGGGAACAGGGGTTCACTGAAGCTTTCTTT. This encodes CASSAGEQGFTEAFF.

V gene TRBV7-8 combines with J gene TRBJ1-3; TRBD1 is a possible D gene (5 bases). The CDR3 length is 15 residues. Germline CDR1 SGHVS, CDR2 FQNEAQ. The V gene lost 1 base and the J gene lost 2 bases, with 9 bases spanning the gap. Written as DNA, the CDR3 is TGTGCCAGCAGCTTAGTTCAGGGCCCTGGAAACACCATATATTTT. Amino acids: CASSLVQGPGNTIYF.

V and J are TRBV2 and TRBJ2-1; D ambiguous. V was pared by 8 bases and J by 4 bases, with 9 bases between. This CDR3 is built from 12 residues. Germline V gives CDR1 SNHLY, CDR2 FYNNEI. The CDR3 loop reads CASGAIYNEQFF. CDR3 DNA: TGTGCCAGCGGAGCTATATACAATGAGCAGTTCTTC.

This rearrangement joins TRBV7-6 to TRBJ2-5; TRBD2 aligns across 12 bases. Germline CDR1 SGHVS, CDR2 FNYEAQ. The CDR3 is made up of 16 amino acids. With 5 bases clipped from V and 7 bases from J, the junction kept 11 bases outside the gene matches. CDR3: CASSPETSGSWGTQYF. As DNA, the CDR3 is TGTGCCAGCAGCCCGGAGACTAGCGGGAGTTGGGGGACCCAGTACTTC.

The V gene is TRBV6-1, the J gene TRBJ2-2, with D uncertain. V lost 8 bases and J 1 base, leaving 5 bases between the germline ends. The CDR3 covers 12 residues. The germline CDR1 and CDR2 sequences are MNHNS and SASEGT. This CDR3 reads CASHRNTGELFF. The CDR3, as DNA: TGTGCCAGCCACAGGAACACCGGGGAGCTGTTTTTT.

The chain couples TRBV6-5 to TRBJ1-1; D gene uncertain. The germline CDR1 and CDR2 sequences are MNHEY and SVGAGI. The length of the CDR3 is 14 residues. V was cut by 5 bases and J by 4 bases, with 14 bases left in between. This chain's CDR3 is CASSRTGGRTEAFF. CDR3 in DNA: TGTGCCAGCAGTCGCACGGGTGGCCGCACTGAAGCTTTCTTT.

V and J are TRBV23-1 and TRBJ2-3; D is possibly TRBD1 (5 bases). TRBV23-1 is assigned to the ORF class and has an uncertain function. V shed 9 bases and J shed 2 bases, with 18 bases lying between them. The length of the CDR3 is 15 residues. DNA of the CDR3: TGCGCCAGGACCACACAGGTCGGCCCCACAGATACGCAGTATTTT. Translated, it gives CARTTQVGPTDTQYF.

The chain joins TRBV11-2 to TRBJ2-2; 12 bases are a match to TRBD2. Looked up from germline, CDR1 is SGHAT and CDR2 is FQNNGV. This CDR3 has 17 amino acids. Trimming at V came to 4 bases and at J to 5 bases, leaving 8 bases not matched to a gene. The CDR3 sequence is CASSSRLAGEGTGELFF. DNA of the CDR3: TGTGCCAGCAGCTCCCGACTAGCGGGAGAGGGGACCGGGGAGCTGTTTTTT.

The J gene is TRBJ1-5, the V gene TRBV6-1, with D tentatively TRBD1 (5 bases). The CDR3 extends over 13 amino acids. Trimming removed 7 bases from V and 4 bases from J, with 11 bases in between. Germline-derived CDR1 and CDR2 are MNHNS and SASEGT. The CDR3 nucleotides are TGTGCCAGCAATATTGACAGAAATCAGCCCCAGCATTTT. Amino acid sequence: CASNIDRNQPQHF.

The chain couples TRBV5-1 to TRBJ2-7; 8 nucleotides line up with TRBD2. V was pared by 4 bases and J by 3 bases, with 6 bases of the junction left unmatched. The CDR3 contains 14 residues. Germline V gene lookup returns CDR1 SGHRS and CDR2 YFSETQ. The CDR3 region is CASSQTSELYEQYF. For the CDR3, the DNA is TGCGCCAGCAGCCAGACTAGCGAGCTCTACGAGCAGTACTTC. Based on the CDR3 plus reference TRBV5-1 and TRBJ2-7, the full variable domain is KAGVTQTPRYLIKTRGQQVTLSCSPISGHRSVSWYQQTPGQGLQFLFEYFSETQRNKGNFPGRFSGRQFSNSRSEMNVSTLELGDSALYLCASSQTSELYEQYFGPGTRLTVT.

Worth noting for this clone: One end of the junction is discordant with germline, which a read error may explain. The V call is TRBV4-2, the J call TRBJ2-1; D is unresolved. This CDR3 is 14 amino acids long. Germline CDR1 and CDR2: LGHNA and YNFKEQ. The CDR3: CASSQLNVDNEQFF. In DNA form, the CDR3 reads TGTGCCAGCAGCCAACTCAACGTCGACAACGAGCAGTTCTTC.

The chain combines TRBV12-2 with TRBJ1-2. TRBV12-2 is designated a pseudogene. The CDR3 spans 18 residues. CDR3 in amino acids: CASRLPSGGPPSPYGYTF. Written as DNA, the CDR3 is TGTGCAAGTCGCTTACCTTCGGGGGGGCCTCCCAGTCCCTATGGCTACACCTTC.

This clone was observed a single time. V is TRBV16 and J is TRBJ2-7, with D perhaps matching TRBD1 (7 bases). V was pared by 4 bases and J by 7 bases, with 17 bases between. The CDR3 has 14 amino acids. In germline, CDR1 is KGHSY, CDR2 FQNENV. CDR3 region: CASSPRKGAGEQYF. CDR3 nucleotides: TGTGCCAGCAGCCCCCGGAAGGGGGCGGGGGAGCAGTACTTC. Full variable domain (rest looked up from reference TRBV16 and TRBJ2-7): GEEVAQTPKHLVRGEGQKAKLYCAPIKGHSYVFWYQQVLKNEFKFLISFQNENVFDETGMPKERFSAKCLPNSPCSLEIQATKLEDSAVYFCASSPRKGAGEQYFGPGTRLTVT.